The clone carrying this TCR beta chain was seen at least ten times. This entry comes from a study of T cell repertoires in cytomegalovirus infection. TCRdb processed the reads anew with MiXCR; each CDR3 protein has one entry. The table has around 450,000 distinct CDR3 sequences, 25% to 40% seen once; the top ten hold roughly 13%. Deletions cut 5 bases from V and 11 bases from J, with 25 bases between. Germline loops: CDR1 SGHTA, CDR2 FQGNSA. This CDR3 has 15 residues. This TCR was recovered from a human donor in good health (CMV status not recorded). Some clones in this sample may be carry-over from other donors' samples. V gene TRBV7-2 combines with J gene TRBJ2-7, with D possibly matching TRBD2 (7 bases). The sample comprised PBMCs. CDR3 in DNA: TGTGCCAGCAGCCTCGAGGGGGGGGATCTTAAGAAGGAGTACTTC. As protein: CASSLEGGDLKKEYF.